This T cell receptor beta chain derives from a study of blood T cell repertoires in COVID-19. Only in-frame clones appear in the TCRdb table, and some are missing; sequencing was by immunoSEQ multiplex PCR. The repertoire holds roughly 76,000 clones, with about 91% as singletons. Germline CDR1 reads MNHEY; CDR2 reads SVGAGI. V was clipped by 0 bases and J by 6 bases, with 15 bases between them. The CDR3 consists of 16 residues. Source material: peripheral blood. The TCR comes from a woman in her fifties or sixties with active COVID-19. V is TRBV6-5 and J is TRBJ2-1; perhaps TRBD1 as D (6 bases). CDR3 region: CASSYSGGRNSNEQFF. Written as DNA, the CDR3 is TGTGCCAGCAGTTACTCAGGGGGTCGGAATTCCAATGAGCAGTTCTTC.